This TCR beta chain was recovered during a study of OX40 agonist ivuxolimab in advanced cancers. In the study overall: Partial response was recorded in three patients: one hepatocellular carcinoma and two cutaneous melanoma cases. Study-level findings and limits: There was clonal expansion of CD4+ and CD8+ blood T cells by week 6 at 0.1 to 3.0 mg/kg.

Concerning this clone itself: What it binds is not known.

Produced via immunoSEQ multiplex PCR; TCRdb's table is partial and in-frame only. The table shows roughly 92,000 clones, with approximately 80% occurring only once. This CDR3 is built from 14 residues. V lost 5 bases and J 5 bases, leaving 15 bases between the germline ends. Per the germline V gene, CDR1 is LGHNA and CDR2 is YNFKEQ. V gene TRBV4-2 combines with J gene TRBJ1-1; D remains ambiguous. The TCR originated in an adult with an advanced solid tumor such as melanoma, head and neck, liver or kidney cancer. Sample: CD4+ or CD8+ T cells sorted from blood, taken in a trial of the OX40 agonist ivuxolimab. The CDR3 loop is CASSLEALGTEAFF. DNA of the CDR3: TGTGCCAGCAGCTTGGAGGCCCTAGGGACTGAAGCTTTCTTT.